This TCR beta chain was found in a study of molecular identifiers for immune sequencing clone quantification. Between the trimmed V and J ends, which lost 3 bases and 5 bases, there was a span of 11 bases. The CDR3 extends over 13 amino acids. Germline lookup yields CDR1 LGHNT and CDR2 FRNRAP. MiXCR, applied by TCRdb to the PCR reads, yields one record per CDR3 protein. The sample holds more than 550,000 distinct CDR3 sequences, around 25% seen once. The J gene is TRBJ2-7, the V gene TRBV12-5; unclear D gene. Sequences were obtained from naive CD8+ T cells from blood, with Jurkat cell RNA spiked in. Sample subset: FACS-sorted CD8+CD4-CCR7+CD45RA+ naive T cells. The TCR originated in a human donor in good health. Some libraries in this study had Jurkat cell RNA spiked in. The CDR3 here is CASGFFLPNEQYF. The CDR3 nucleotides read TGTGCTAGTGGTTTCTTCCTTCCGAACGAGCAGTACTTC.